Below are 14 T cell receptor beta chains sequenced from a single sample in a study of neoadjuvant anti-PD-1 for oral cavity cancer. Sequencing used immunoSEQ multiplex PCR; TCRdb keeps in-frame clones, though not all of them. This sample has over 14,000 clones, with 73% found just once. Here the sequenced sample was PBMCs, taken before nivolumab (anti-PD-1) treatment. The source of these receptors is a person between 35 and 79 years old with oral cavity squamous cell carcinoma.

This chain links TRBV4-1 with TRBJ1-5; D gene unclear. V was clipped by 0 bases and J by 3 bases, with 9 bases between them. The CDR3 runs to 15 residues. The germline V gene encodes CDR1 MGHRA and CDR2 YSYEKL. CDR3 bases: TGCGCCAGCAGCCAAGATCGACTGATCAATCAGCCCCAGCATTTT. It yields the protein CASSQDRLINQPQHF.

The chain recombines TRBV7-3 with TRBJ2-7; D might be TRBD1 or TRBD2, each matching 5 bases. V was shortened by 5 bases and J by 3 bases, with 17 bases between the two germline ends. Germline V gene sequence: CDR1 SGHTA, CDR2 FQGTGA. The CDR3 consists of 15 residues. The CDR3 DNA reads as TGTGCCAGCAGCCTTACCCCAGGGAGTGTCTACGAGCAGTACTTC. The encoded protein is CASSLTPGSVYEQYF.

There are a few counts of this clone. For the CDR3, the DNA is TGTGCCAGCAGTCCAGGGTTTTGGATGCAGTATTTT. This encodes CASSPGFWMQYF. The chain employs TRBV2 and TRBJ2-3; possible D gene TRBD1, 5 bases. The CDR3 extends over 12 amino acids. Trimming cost V 5 bases and J 11 bases, with 14 bases left between them. Germline-derived CDR1 and CDR2 are SNHLY and FYNNEI.

V is TRBV7-6 and J is TRBJ2-7; D uncertain. Germline-derived CDR1 and CDR2 are SGHVS and FNYEAQ. The CDR3 is made up of 12 amino acids. V was clipped by 3 bases and J by 0 bases, with 3 bases between them. Here the CDR3 DNA reads TGTGCCAGCAGCTTGAGCTCCTACGAGCAGTACTTC. Residues: CASSLSSYEQYF.

The chain is built from TRBV2 and TRBJ1-1; a possible D gene is TRBD1 (6 bases). The CDR3 length is 16 residues. Per the germline V gene, CDR1 is SNHLY and CDR2 is FYNNEI. V was shortened by 3 bases and J by 1 base, with 15 bases between the two germline ends. This CDR3 is CASSDSWGGQNTEAFF. The DNA of the CDR3 is TGTGCCAGCAGTGATAGCTGGGGGGGACAGAACACTGAAGCTTTCTTT. The full variable domain, its missing parts supplied by reference TRBV2 and TRBJ1-1, is EPEVTQTPSHQVTQMGQEVILRCVPISNHLYFYWYRQILGQKVEFLVSFYNNEISEKSEIFDDQFSVERPDGSNFTLKIRSTKLEDSAMYFCASSDSWGGQNTEAFFGQGTRLTVV.

The chain joins TRBV29-1 to TRBJ1-1; weak D call: TRBD1 (5 bases). CDR1 and CDR2 (germline): SQVTM, ANQGSEA. CDR3 length equals 12 residues. V was pared by 3 bases and J by 3 bases, with 8 bases between. CDR3 sequence reads: CSVEGGYTEAFF. The CDR3 DNA reads as TGCAGCGTTGAGGGGGGGTACACTGAAGCTTTCTTT.

The rearrangement uses TRBV2 and TRBJ1-1; TRBD1 matches 8 bases. CDR3 length: 15 residues. The J segment lost 4 bases and the V segment lost 6 bases, leaving 10 bases of the junction unmatched. The germline CDR1 and CDR2 sequences are SNHLY and FYNNEI. The CDR3 spells CASRLAGQATTEAFF. The CDR3 DNA is TGTGCCAGCAGGTTAGCGGGACAGGCTACCACTGAAGCTTTCTTT.

The chain combines TRBV27 with TRBJ1-5; maybe TRBD1 (6 bases). V dropped 8 bases and J dropped 2 bases, with 10 bases sitting between them. This CDR3 spans 13 amino acids. Germline CDR1 MNHEY, CDR2 SMNVEV (reference sequence). CDR3 bases: TGTGCCAGCGCCGCAGGGGGCAATCAGCCCCAGCATTTT. Protein sequence: CASAAGGNQPQHF.

The J gene is TRBJ1-4, the V gene TRBV13; no clear D gene. Trimming stripped 2 bases from V and 4 bases from J, with 8 bases between. This CDR3 has 14 residues. Germline CDR1 reads PRHDT; CDR2 reads FYEKMQ (reference sequence). CDR3 in amino acids: CASSLKQFNEKLFF. The DNA of the CDR3 is TGTGCCAGCAGCTTAAAACAGTTTAATGAAAAACTGTTTTTT.

The rearrangement joins TRBV7-9 to TRBJ1-1; a weak D match, TRBD1 (5 bases). The ends were cut back, 6 bases at V and 4 bases at J, with 12 bases in the middle. CDR1 SEHNR and CDR2 FQNEAQ come from the germline V gene (reference sequence). This CDR3 is 13 amino acids long. CDR3 sequence (DNA): TGTGCCAGCAGGGACTGGGGGGGCACTGAAGCTTTCTTT. This gives the protein CASRDWGGTEAFF.

The rearrangement joins TRBV11-3 to TRBJ2-3; 11 positions match TRBD2. Looked up from germline, CDR1 is SGHNT and CDR2 is YENEEA. The V gene end was trimmed by 1 base and the J gene end by 0 bases; junction bases not matched to a gene: 6. CDR3 length equals 18 residues. CDR3 in amino acids: CASSLGLLAGGSTDTQYF. CDR3 DNA sequence: TGTGCCAGCAGCTTAGGCCTCCTAGCGGGGGGAAGCACAGATACGCAGTATTTT.

The chain links TRBV2 to TRBJ2-7; D might be TRBD1 (6 bases). Germline V gene sequence: CDR1 SNHLY, CDR2 FYNNEI. This CDR3 comprises 12 residues. The CDR3 DNA follows: TGTGTCGCCCGGGACACCTCCTACGAGCAGTACTTC. Its translation is CVARDTSYEQYF.

The V and J genes are TRBV11-2 and TRBJ2-7, with a weak D call TRBD1 (5 bases). The length of the CDR3 is 14 residues. Germline-derived CDR1 and CDR2 are SGHAT and FQNNGV. V was shortened by 4 bases and J by 0 bases, with 10 bases between the two germline ends. CDR3 coding DNA: TGTGCCAGCAGCTCGGACACAACCTCCTACGAGCAGTACTTC. Its protein product is CASSSDTTSYEQYF.

This clone was counted only a few times. The genes are TRBV27 and TRBJ2-7; D not resolved. The CDR3 sequence is 13 residues long. Germline lookup yields CDR1 MNHEY and CDR2 SMNVEV (reference sequence). Trimming shortened V by 6 bases and J by 4 bases, and 13 bases separated the two germline ends. The CDR3 DNA reads TGTGCCAGCAGCCTGACCTGGGGTTACGAGCAGTACTTC. Translated, it gives CASSLTWGYEQYF.